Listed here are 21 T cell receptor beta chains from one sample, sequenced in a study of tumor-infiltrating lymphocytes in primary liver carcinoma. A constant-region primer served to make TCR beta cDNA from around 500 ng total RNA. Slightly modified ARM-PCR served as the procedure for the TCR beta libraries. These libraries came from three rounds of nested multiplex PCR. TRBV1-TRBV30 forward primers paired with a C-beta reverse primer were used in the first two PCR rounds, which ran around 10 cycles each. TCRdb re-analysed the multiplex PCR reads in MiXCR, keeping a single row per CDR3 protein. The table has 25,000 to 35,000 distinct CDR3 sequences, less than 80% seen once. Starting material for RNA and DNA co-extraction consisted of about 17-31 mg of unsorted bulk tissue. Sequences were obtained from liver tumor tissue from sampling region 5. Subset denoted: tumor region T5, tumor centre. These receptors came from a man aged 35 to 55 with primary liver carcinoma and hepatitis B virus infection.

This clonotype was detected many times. CDR3 loop: CAWRGTDTQYF. The CDR3 DNA follows: TGTGCCTGGAGGGGCACAGATACGCAGTATTTT. The rearrangement joins TRBV30 to TRBJ2-3; D is unclear. The germline V and J ends were trimmed by 3 bases and 1 base, with 2 bases remaining between them. Germline lookup yields CDR1 GTSNPN and CDR2 SVGIG (reference sequence). The CDR3 extends over 11 amino acids.

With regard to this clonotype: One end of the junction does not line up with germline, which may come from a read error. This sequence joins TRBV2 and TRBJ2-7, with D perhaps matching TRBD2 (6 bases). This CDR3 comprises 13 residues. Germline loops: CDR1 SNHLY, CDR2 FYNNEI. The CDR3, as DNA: TGTGCCAGCGGCTACGGGAGTTGGTACGGGCAGTACTTC. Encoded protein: CASGYGSWYGQYF. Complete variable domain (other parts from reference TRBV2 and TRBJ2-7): EPEVTQTPSHQVTQMGQEVILRCVPISNHLYFYWYRQILGQKVEFLVSFYNNEISEKSEIFDDQFSVERPDGSNFTLKIRSTKLEDSAMYFCASGYGSWYGQYFGPGTRLTVT.

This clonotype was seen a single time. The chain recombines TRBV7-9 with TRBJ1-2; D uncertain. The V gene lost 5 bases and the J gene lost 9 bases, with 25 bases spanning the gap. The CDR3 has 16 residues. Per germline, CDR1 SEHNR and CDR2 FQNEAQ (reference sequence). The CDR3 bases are TGTGCCAGCAGCCCCGAGGGCAGGCTGTACCAGTACTGCTACACCTTC. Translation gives CASSPEGRLYQYCYTF.

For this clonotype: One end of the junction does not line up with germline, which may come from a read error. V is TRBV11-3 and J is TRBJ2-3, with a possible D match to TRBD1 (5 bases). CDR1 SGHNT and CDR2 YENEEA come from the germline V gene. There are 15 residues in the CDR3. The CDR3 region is CANSIESGRTDMQYF. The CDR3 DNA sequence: TGTGCCAACAGCATAGAGTCAGGGCGCACAGATATGCAGTATTTT.

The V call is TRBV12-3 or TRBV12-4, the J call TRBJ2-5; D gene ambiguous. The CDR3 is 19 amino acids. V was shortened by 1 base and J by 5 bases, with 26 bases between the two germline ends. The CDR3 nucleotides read TGTGCCAGCAGTTTAGGCGTCTCGTTCCTAGAGGAGATCCAGGAGACCCAGTACTTC. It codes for CASSLGVSFLEEIQETQYF.

CDR3 bases: TGTGCCAGCAGCAGCGTGACTAGCGGAACAGATACGCAGTATTTT. It is translated as CASSSVTSGTDTQYF. The gene calls are TRBV11-2 and TRBJ2-3, with 9 nucleotides matching TRBD2. V shed 5 bases and J 3 bases; nucleotides not matched to a gene: 6. This CDR3 comprises 15 residues. Germline V gene data show CDR1 as SGHAT and CDR2 as FQNNGV.

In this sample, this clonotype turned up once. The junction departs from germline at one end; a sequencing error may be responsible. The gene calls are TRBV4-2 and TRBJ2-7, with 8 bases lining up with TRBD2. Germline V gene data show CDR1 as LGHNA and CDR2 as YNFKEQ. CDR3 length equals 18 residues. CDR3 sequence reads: CAGSGKPGLVGGPHEQYF. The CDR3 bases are TGTGCCGGCAGTGGAAAACCGGGACTAGTGGGAGGGCCACACGAACAGTACTTC.

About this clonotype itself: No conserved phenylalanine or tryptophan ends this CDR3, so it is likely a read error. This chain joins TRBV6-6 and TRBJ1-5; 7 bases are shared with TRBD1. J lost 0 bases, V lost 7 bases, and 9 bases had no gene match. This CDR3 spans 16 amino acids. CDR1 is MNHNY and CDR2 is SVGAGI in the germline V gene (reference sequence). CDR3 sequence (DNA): TGTGCCAGCAAGACGGGGACAGTCAATAGCAATCAGCCCCAGCATTTG. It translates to CASKTGTVNSNQPQHL.

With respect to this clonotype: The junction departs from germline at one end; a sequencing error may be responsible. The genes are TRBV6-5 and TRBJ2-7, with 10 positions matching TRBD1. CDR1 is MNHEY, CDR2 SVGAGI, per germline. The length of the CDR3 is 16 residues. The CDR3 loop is CANSPGQGTSSYEQYF. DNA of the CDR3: TGTGCCAACAGTCCGGGACAGGGGACCAGCTCCTACGAACAGTACTTC.

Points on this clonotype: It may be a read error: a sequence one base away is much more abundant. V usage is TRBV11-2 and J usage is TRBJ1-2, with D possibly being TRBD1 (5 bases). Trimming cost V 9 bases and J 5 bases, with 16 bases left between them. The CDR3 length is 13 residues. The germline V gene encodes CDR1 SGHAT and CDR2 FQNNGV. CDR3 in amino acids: CARSSGTEYGYTF. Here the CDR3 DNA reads TGTGCCAGGAGTTCCGGGACGGAATATGGCTACACCTTC.

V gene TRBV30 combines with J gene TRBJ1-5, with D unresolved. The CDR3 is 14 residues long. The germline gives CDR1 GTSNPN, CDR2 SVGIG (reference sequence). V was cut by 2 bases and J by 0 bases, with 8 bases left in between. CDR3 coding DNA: TGTGCCTGGAGTATGCAGGCTAGCAATCAGCCCCAGCATTTT. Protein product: CAWSMQASNQPQHF.

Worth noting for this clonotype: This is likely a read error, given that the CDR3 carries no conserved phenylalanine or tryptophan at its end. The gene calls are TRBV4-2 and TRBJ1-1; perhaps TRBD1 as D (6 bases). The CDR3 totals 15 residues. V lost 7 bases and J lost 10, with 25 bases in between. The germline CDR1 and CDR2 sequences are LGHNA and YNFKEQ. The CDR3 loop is CASNPDPTGGGRAFL. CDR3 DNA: TGTGCCAGCAACCCAGACCCCACGGGGGGCGGGAGAGCTTTCCTT.

CDR3 amino acids: CASSLAGGEQYF. CDR3 nucleotide sequence: TGTGCCAGCAGCTTAGCGGGGGGGGAGCAGTACTTC. This chain joins TRBV11-2 and TRBJ2-7; 8 bases are a match to TRBD2. The V gene's germline CDR1 is SGHAT and CDR2 FQNNGV. CDR3 size: 12 residues. The J segment lost 7 bases and the V segment lost 1 base, leaving 0 bases of the junction unmatched. Based on the CDR3 plus reference TRBV11-2 and TRBJ2-7, the full variable domain is EAGVAQSPRYKIIEKRQSVAFWCNPISGHATLYWYQQILGQGPKLLIQFQNNGVVDDSQLPKDRFSAERLKGVDSTLKIQPAKLEDSAVYLCASSLAGGEQYFGPGTRLTVT.

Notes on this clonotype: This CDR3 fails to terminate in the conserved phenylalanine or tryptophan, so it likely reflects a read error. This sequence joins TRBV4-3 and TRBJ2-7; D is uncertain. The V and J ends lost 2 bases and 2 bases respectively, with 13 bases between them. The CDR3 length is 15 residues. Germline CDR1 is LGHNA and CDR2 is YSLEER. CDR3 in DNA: TGCGCCAGCAGCCAAAATCCGGAGACTCCCTACGAGCAGTACCTC. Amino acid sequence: CASSQNPETPYEQYL.

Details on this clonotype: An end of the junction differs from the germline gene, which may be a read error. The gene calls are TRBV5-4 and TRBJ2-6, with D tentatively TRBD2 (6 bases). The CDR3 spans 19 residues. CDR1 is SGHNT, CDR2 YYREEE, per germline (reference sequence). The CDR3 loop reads CASSPALGSGVSGANLLTF. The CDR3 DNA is TGTGCCAGCAGCCCTGCACTGGGTAGCGGAGTCTCTGGGGCCAACCTCCTGACTTTC.

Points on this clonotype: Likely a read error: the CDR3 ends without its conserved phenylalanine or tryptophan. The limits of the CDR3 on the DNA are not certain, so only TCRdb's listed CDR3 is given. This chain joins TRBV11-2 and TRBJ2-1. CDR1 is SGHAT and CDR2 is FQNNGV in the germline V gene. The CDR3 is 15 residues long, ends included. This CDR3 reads CASSLGKAVYNEQFL.

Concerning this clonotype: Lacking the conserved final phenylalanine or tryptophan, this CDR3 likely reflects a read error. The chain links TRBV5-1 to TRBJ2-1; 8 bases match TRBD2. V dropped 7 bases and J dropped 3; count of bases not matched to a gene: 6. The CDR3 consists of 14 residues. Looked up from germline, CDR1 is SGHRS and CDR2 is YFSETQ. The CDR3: CASGSGTSYNEQFC. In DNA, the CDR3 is TGCGCCAGCGGCTCCGGGACTAGCTACAATGAGCAGTTCTGC.

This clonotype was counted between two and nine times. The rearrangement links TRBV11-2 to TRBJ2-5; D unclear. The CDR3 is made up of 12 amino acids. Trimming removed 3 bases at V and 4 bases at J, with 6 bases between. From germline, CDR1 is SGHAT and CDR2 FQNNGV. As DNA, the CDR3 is TGTGCCAGCAGCTTGAATCGAGAGACCCAGTACTTC. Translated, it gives CASSLNRETQYF.

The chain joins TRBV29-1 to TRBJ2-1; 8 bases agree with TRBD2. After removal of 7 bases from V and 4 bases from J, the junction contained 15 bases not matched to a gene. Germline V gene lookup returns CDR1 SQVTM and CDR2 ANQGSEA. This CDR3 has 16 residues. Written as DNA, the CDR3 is TGCAGCGCTGAGGGGTTGGCGGGAGGTGTGTACAATGAGCAGTTCTTC. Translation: CSAEGLAGGVYNEQFF.

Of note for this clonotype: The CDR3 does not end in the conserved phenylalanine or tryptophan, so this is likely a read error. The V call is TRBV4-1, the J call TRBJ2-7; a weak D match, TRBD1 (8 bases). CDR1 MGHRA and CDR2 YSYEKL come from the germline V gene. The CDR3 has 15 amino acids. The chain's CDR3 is CASNQDTGGAYEQYL. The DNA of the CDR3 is TGCGCCAGCAACCAAGATACAGGGGGGGCCTACGAGCAGTACCTC.

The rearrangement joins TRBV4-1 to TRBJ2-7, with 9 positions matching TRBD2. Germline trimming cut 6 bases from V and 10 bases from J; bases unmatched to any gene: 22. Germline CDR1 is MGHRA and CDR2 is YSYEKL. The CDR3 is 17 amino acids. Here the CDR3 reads CASSPPYGAGGLGDQYF. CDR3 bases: TGCGCCAGCAGTCCCCCCTATGGCGCGGGAGGGCTCGGCGATCAGTACTTC.